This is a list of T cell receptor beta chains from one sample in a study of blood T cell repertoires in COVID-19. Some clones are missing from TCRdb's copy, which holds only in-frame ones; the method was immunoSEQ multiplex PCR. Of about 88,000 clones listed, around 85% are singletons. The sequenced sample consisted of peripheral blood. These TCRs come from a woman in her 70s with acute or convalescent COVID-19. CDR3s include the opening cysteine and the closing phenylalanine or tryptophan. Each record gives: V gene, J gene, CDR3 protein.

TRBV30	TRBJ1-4	CAWSFRGNHNEKLFF
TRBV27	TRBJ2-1	CASSSQLAGGPHNEQFF
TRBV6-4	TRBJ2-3	CASSEAGGASTDTQYF
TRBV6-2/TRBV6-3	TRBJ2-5	CASSYTLAGGPVKTQYF
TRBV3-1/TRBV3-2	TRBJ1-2	CASSPRGRGSGYTF
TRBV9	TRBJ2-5	CASSVDSRIAGTEETQYF
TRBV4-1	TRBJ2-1	CASSLDSQSYNEQFF
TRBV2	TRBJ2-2	CASSVGGSGELFF
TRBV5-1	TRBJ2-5	CASSRTDRAMGETQYF
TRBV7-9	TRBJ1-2	CASSHSEAGGSYGYTF
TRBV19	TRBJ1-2	CASSKNLQGVDGYTF
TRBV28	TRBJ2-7	CASSQPLLATTF
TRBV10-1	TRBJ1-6	CASSDGGGAGNSPLHF
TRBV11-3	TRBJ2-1	CASSLSGPYNEQFF
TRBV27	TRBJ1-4	CASSLWTGPNEKLFF
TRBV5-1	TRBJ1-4	CASSFFDSYNEKLFF
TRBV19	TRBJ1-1	CASYRGEGTEAFF
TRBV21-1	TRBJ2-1	CASSKSNEREMGNEQFF
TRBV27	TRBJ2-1	CASGKPPGQGVNEQFF
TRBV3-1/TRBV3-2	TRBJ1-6	CASSQVHSPNSPLHF
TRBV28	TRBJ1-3	CASSSPGQGNTIYF
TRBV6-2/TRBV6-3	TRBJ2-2	CASSYYPYTGELFF
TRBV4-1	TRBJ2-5	CASSQPGTPQETQYF
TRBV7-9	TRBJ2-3	CASSYGQGITDTQYF
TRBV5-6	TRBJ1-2	CASSAGTGGHGYTF
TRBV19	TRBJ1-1	CASSNTMNTEAFF
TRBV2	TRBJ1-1	CASSERGRGKTEAFF
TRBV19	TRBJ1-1	CASIQGGNTEAFF
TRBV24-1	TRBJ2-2	CATSDWDRVGELFF
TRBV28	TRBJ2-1	CASRSGTAGRNEQFF
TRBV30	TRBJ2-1	CAWSSGLNLAFNEQFF
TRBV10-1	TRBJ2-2	CASSLTGDVGELFF
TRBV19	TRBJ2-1	CASTTSYNEQFF
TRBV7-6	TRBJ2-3	CASSLAGGSTDTQYF
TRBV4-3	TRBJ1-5	CASSQEPGSYQPQHF
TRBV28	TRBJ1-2	CASSPTGQGMNYGYTF
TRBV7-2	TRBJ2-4	CASSLNRDRGGYIQYF
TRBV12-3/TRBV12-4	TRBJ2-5	CASSLVGETQYF
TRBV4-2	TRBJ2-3	CASSQDKRGTDTQYF
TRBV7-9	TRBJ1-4	CASSLAVGLGEKLFF
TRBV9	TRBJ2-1	CASTGAGGTYNEQFF
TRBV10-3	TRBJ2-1	CAISESVEDRETNEQFF
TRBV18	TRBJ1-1	CASSPMDSLKNTEAFF
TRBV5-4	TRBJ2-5	CASSPDSFQETQYF
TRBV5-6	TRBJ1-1	CASSFTSFARGLNTEAFF
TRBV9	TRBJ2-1	CASSLGDYEYNEQFF